This T cell receptor beta chain is drawn from a study of blood T cell repertoires in COVID-19. Study summary: PBMCs, B-cell-depleted T cells, or T cells provided the cDNA or gDNA that made up the material.

Clones were sequenced by immunoSEQ multiplex PCR, and TCRdb holds only the in-frame ones, with some missing. This table has over 150,000 clones, around 83% appearing once. Trimming stripped 1 base from V and 3 bases from J, with 15 bases between. CDR1 and CDR2 (germline): SEHNR, FQNEAQ (reference sequence). This CDR3 contains 17 residues. Adults between about 18 and 89 years of age took part from fewer than 30 US areas. Cohorts were based on clinical histories the participants reported. Symptom resolution, clearance, or two negative PCRs marked the recovered donors of Cohort 3. Sequenced input: PBMCs or T cells enriched from blood (not recorded which). The rearrangement joins TRBV7-9 to TRBJ1-4, with unresolved D. The TCR comes from a man aged 40-49 years who had recovered from COVID-19. CDR3 coding DNA: TGTGCCAGCAGCTTAGGGAGGAGCCCCGCCGCTAATGAAAAACTGTTTTTT. Translating it yields CASSLGRSPAANEKLFF.